A selection of T cell receptor beta chains follows, all from one sample in a study of metastatic and nonmetastatic thyroid tumors. Via MiXCR, TCRdb re-called the PCR reads. Of 30,000 to 45,000 clones listed, more than 20% are singletons. Sequences were obtained from blood. Source of these receptors: a female donor with papillary thyroid cancer or a benign thyroid nodule (not recorded which). Some clones in this sample may be carry-over from other donors' samples. Each CDR3 is given with its conserved first and last residue. D genes are given only for firm matches. Not all rows give a size; the values are once, few, many and, for expanded clones, a class.

>TRBV20-1|few|TRBJ2-1|TRBD2
TGCAGTGCTGGCGGTGGGAGCAGCGGGAACTCCTACAATGAGCAGTTCTTC
CSAGGGSSGNSYNEQFF
>TRBV3-1|-|TRBJ1-6|-
TGTGCCAGCAGCCAAGAGAACGTACGAAATTCACCCCTCCACTTT
CASSQENVRNSPLHF
>TRBV11-3|once|TRBJ2-7|-
TGTGCCAGCAGCCCCCGGGACGGTATAATCTCCTACGAGCAGTACTTC
CASSPRDGIISYEQYF
>TRBV6-1|medium-sized|TRBJ1-1|-
TGTGCCAGCAGTCGGGGCACTGAAGCTTTCTTT
CASSRGTEAFF
>TRBV19|few|TRBJ1-5|TRBD1
TGTGCCAGCTCCACAGGGGGGTATACGAGCAATCAGCCCCAGCATTTT
CASSTGGYTSNQPQHF
>TRBV20-1|few|TRBJ2-1|TRBD2
TGCAGTGCTCGAGATAGCGGGAGCCCCTCCTACAATGAGCAGTTCTTC
CSARDSGSPSYNEQFF
>TRBV11-2|-|TRBJ1-4|-
TGTGCCAGCAGCTTGGCCGGCGAAAAACTGTTTTTT
CASSLAGEKLFF
>TRBV9|-|TRBJ2-7|TRBD2
TGTGCCAGCAGCCCCTTGACTAGCGGGAGGGCCGACGAGCAGTACTTC
CASSPLTSGRADEQYF
>TRBV9|few|TRBJ2-1|TRBD2
TGTGCCAGCAGCGTAGAGACTAGCGGGAGGAATGAGCAGTTCTTC
CASSVETSGRNEQFF
>TRBV9|once|TRBJ2-7|-
TGTGCCAGCAGCGTAGCTAGGGTAGCTCATCCTCAGTTCCAGCAGTACTTC
CASSVARVAHPQFQQYF
>TRBV20-1|once|TRBJ1-1|-
TGCAGTGCTACCGGGGTGAACACTGAATCTTTCTTT
CSATGVNTESFF
>TRBV6-1|few|TRBJ2-7|-
TGTGCCAGCAGCCAGGACACTATAGGGGAGCAGTACTTC
CASSQDTIGEQYF